Listed below are T cell receptor beta chains from one sample, sequenced in a study of blood T cell repertoires in COVID-19. Using immunoSEQ multiplex PCR, the repertoire was profiled, and TCRdb retains in-frame clones only, with some absent. There are 250,000 to 300,000 clones in the sample; 75% to 90% occur only once, and 1.5% to 2% lies in the top ten. The sequenced sample was PBMCs or T cells enriched from blood (not recorded which). The receptors come from a woman aged 45-65 years who had recovered from COVID-19. CDR3s include the opening cysteine and the closing phenylalanine or tryptophan. The D gene is left open where the match is weak. A clone size is listed for some rows: how often the clone was seen (once, few, many), or a class if it is expanded.

D	size	V	J	DNA	CDR3
TRBD1	NA	TRBV28	TRBJ2-7	TGTGCCAGCAGCACCAACAGGGGTCGCAACGAGCAGTACTTC	CASSTNRGRNEQYF
NA	few	TRBV18	TRBJ1-5	TGTGCCAGCTCTTCCCCCAGGAATGGGAATCAGCCCCAGCATTTT	CASSSPRNGNQPQHF
NA	NA	TRBV3-1/TRBV3-2	TRBJ2-7	TGTGCCAGCAGCCAAGCGGGGACGGTGGGGGGTCCCTACGAGCAGTACTTC	CASSQAGTVGGPYEQYF
NA	NA	TRBV24-1	TRBJ2-3	TGTGCCACCAGTGGGGCGGGGACAGATACGCAGTATTTT	CATSGAGTDTQYF
NA	once	TRBV10-3	TRBJ2-5	TGTGCCGCAGGGGACAGCGGAGGGGGGGAGACCCAGTACTTC	CAAGDSGGGETQYF
TRBD2	once	TRBV5-1	TRBJ2-1	TGCGCCAGCAGCTTGGAAGCTAGCGGAATCTACAATGAGCAGTTCTTC	CASSLEASGIYNEQFF
TRBD2	NA	TRBV25-1	TRBJ2-1	TGTGCCAGCAAAGGGACTAGTTCCAATGAGCAGTTCTTC	CASKGTSSNEQFF
NA	NA	TRBV7-2	TRBJ2-3	TGTGCCAGCAGCTTAGGTTCTACCTCCGGAGATACGCAGTATTTT	CASSLGSTSGDTQYF
NA	NA	TRBV7-3	TRBJ2-2	TGTGCCAGCAGTAAGCGGTACACCGGGGAGCTGTTTTTT	CASSKRYTGELFF
NA	NA	TRBV27	TRBJ2-1	TGTGCCAGCAGGCTAACCGGGACTCCCTACAATGAGCAGTTCTTC	CASRLTGTPYNEQFF
NA	NA	TRBV7-9	TRBJ1-1	TGTGCCAGCAGCTTAGGTCTGGGCCGGAACACTGAAGCTTTCTTT	CASSLGLGRNTEAFF
NA	NA	TRBV11-3	TRBJ2-1	TGTGCCAGCAGCTTCGACAGGTCGAATGAGCAGTTCTTC	CASSFDRSNEQFF
NA	few	TRBV5-1	TRBJ1-6	TGCGCCAGCAGCTCGCTCGGGCGGGGAACTAATTCACCCCTCCACTTT	CASSSLGRGTNSPLHF
NA	NA	TRBV6-5	TRBJ1-4	TGTGCCAGCAGACAGGGTGTAGCTAATGAAAAACTGTTTTTT	CASRQGVANEKLFF
NA	NA	TRBV19	TRBJ2-2	TGTGCCAGTAGTATTTGGGGCGGAAACACCGGGGAGCTGTTTTTT	CASSIWGGNTGELFF
NA	NA	TRBV27	TRBJ1-6	TGTGCCAGCAGTTTCGACAGCCCTTTTGGGTCACCCCTCCACTTT	CASSFDSPFGSPLHF
TRBD1	NA	TRBV5-4	TRBJ2-2	TGTGCCAGCAGACGGGACAGGTCTCCCACCGGGGAGCTGTTTTTT	CASRRDRSPTGELFF
NA	once	TRBV6-5	TRBJ1-5	TGTGCCAGCAGTTCTAACAGAAGGTCAAATCAGCCCCAGCATTTT	CASSSNRRSNQPQHF
TRBD1	NA	TRBV2	TRBJ1-1	TGTGCCAGCAGTGGCGGGACAGGTAATTTAGCTTTCTTT	CASSGGTGNLAFF
NA	NA	TRBV27	TRBJ1-2	TGTGCCAGCAGTTTCGGGGTAGGAGGAGGCTACACCTTC	CASSFGVGGGYTF
NA	once	TRBV19	TRBJ2-5	TGTGCCAGTAGCCCCAGGGCAGGATCCCAAGAGACCCAGTACTTC	CASSPRAGSQETQYF
TRBD1	NA	TRBV10-3	TRBJ2-2	TGTGCCATCAGTGGTGACAGGGACACCGGGGAGCTGTTTTTT	CAISGDRDTGELFF
NA	NA	TRBV6-1	TRBJ1-2	TGTGCCAGCAGTGAAGCGGGAGCTAACTATGGCTACACCTTC	CASSEAGANYGYTF
TRBD1	once	TRBV2	TRBJ2-1	TGTGCCAGCAGCGACCCTAGGCAGGGGGAAAATGAGCAGTTCTTC	CASSDPRQGENEQFF
TRBD2	few	TRBV28	TRBJ2-7	TGTGCCAGCAGCAATAGACTAGCGGGAGTCAGGGAGCAGTACTTC	CASSNRLAGVREQYF
TRBD1	once	TRBV3-1/TRBV3-2	TRBJ2-6	TGTGCCAGCAGCCTCAGGGGGCCTGGGGCCAACGTCCTGACTTTC	CASSLRGPGANVLTF
TRBD1	NA	TRBV10-3	TRBJ2-3	TGTGCCATCAGTGAGAGGACAGGGGAGACAGATACGCAGTATTTT	CAISERTGETDTQYF
NA	once	TRBV30	TRBJ1-2	TGTGCCTGGAGTGTACTTGGGGGCGCGACCTTC	CAWSVLGGATF
TRBD1	NA	TRBV6-5	TRBJ1-1	TGTGCCAGCACCTCCCAGGACAGGGTGAACACTGAAGCTTTCTTT	CASTSQDRVNTEAFF
NA	NA	TRBV7-2	TRBJ2-3	TGTGCCAGCAGCTTAGCTCCCCGTCCGGCGGTAGGCACAGATACGCAGTATTTT	CASSLAPRPAVGTDTQYF
NA	NA	TRBV5-5	TRBJ2-4	TGTGCCAGCAGCTCCGGGTGGGGACTCGGCAAAAACATTCAGTACTTC	CASSSGWGLGKNIQYF
NA	NA	TRBV5-1	TRBJ2-7	TGCGCCAGCAGCTTGGGGCTCTTGGCGGGCGAGCAGTACTTC	CASSLGLLAGEQYF
NA	NA	TRBV18	TRBJ2-2	TGTGCCAGCTCACCACCGGCCACAGGGAACACCGGGGAGCTGTTTTTT	CASSPPATGNTGELFF
NA	NA	TRBV2	TRBJ2-1	TGTGCCAGCAGTGAGACTACCCTCTACAATGAGCAGTTCTTC	CASSETTLYNEQFF
TRBD1	few	TRBV9	TRBJ1-2	TGTGCCAGCAGCGTAACCGGACAGGGGAACTATGGCTACACCTTC	CASSVTGQGNYGYTF
NA	NA	TRBV7-2	TRBJ1-1	TGTGCCAGCAGCTTAAGTCTACGGGCTTTCTTT	CASSLSLRAFF
NA	NA	TRBV6-1	TRBJ1-5	TGTGCCAGCAGTGAATGGGGGGTGAATCAGCCCCAGCATTTT	CASSEWGVNQPQHF
NA	NA	TRBV3-1/TRBV3-2	TRBJ2-3	TGTGCCAGCACCCCCTCCGGGAGTGCAGATACGCAGTATTTT	CASTPSGSADTQYF
TRBD1	NA	TRBV5-8	TRBJ2-4	TGTGCCAGCAGCCCCGGGACAGTCGTCCTTCAGTACTTC	CASSPGTVVLQYF
NA	once	TRBV28	TRBJ2-1	TGTGCCAGCAGTCCTTCCAATGAGCAGTTCTTC	CASSPSNEQFF
NA	NA	TRBV5-4	TRBJ1-6	TGTGCCAGCAGCCGTGACAGGACAAGTAATTCACCCCTCCACTTT	CASSRDRTSNSPLHF
TRBD1	NA	TRBV6-5	TRBJ1-2	TGTGCCAGCAGCCTATTTGACAGGGTACCCTATGGCTACACCTTC	CASSLFDRVPYGYTF
TRBD2	NA	TRBV7-2	TRBJ2-3	TGTGCCAGCTCCAGGGCTAGCGGGACAGATACGCAGTATTTT	CASSRASGTDTQYF
NA	NA	TRBV27	TRBJ1-5	TGTGCCAGCAGTCAGGACAGATACTCCAATCAGCCCCAGCATTTT	CASSQDRYSNQPQHF
TRBD2	NA	TRBV7-9	TRBJ2-2	TGTGCCAGCAGCCCGAAAATCCGACTAGCGGGAGTAACCGGGGAGCTGTTTTTT	CASSPKIRLAGVTGELFF
NA	NA	TRBV28	TRBJ1-2	TGTGCCAGCAGTTTACAGGTCCGGTATGGCTACACCTTC	CASSLQVRYGYTF
TRBD1	few	TRBV9	TRBJ1-1	TGTGCCAGCGGGCAGGGGGCCCACACTGAAGCTTTCTTT	CASGQGAHTEAFF
TRBD2	few	TRBV28	TRBJ2-1	TGTGCCAGCAGTTCGGAGGGACTAGCGGGAGAGGAGCAGTTCTTC	CASSSEGLAGEEQFF
NA	NA	TRBV15	TRBJ1-4	TGTGCCACCAGCAGAGATTCTGCGGGGGCTAATGAAAAACTGTTTTTT	CATSRDSAGANEKLFF
TRBD2	NA	TRBV7-3	TRBJ2-1	TGTGCCAGCAGCTTATCTAGCGGGGGGTACAATGAGCAGTTCTTC	CASSLSSGGYNEQFF